The T cell receptor (beta chain) under discussion was sequenced for a study of blood T cell repertoires in COVID-19. Using immunoSEQ multiplex PCR, the repertoire was profiled, and TCRdb retains in-frame clones only, with some absent. The sample has hundreds of thousands of clones; more than 75% are singletons. J was trimmed by 5 bases and V by 5 bases; bases with no gene match: 7. This CDR3 contains 14 residues. Germline V lookup: CDR1 MNHEY, CDR2 SVGAGI. Sequencing was performed on PBMCs or T cells enriched from blood (not recorded which). This rearrangement joins TRBV6-5 to TRBJ2-7; 9 nucleotides match TRBD1. This TCR was recovered from a young man with acute COVID-19. The DNA for the CDR3 is TGTGCCAGCAGTACCGGGACAGGGTGGGACGAGCAGTACTTC. Amino acids: CASSTGTGWDEQYF.